This TCR beta chain was found in a study of T-cell reconstitution after alpha-beta-depleted transplantation in children. The TCRbeta library was prepared with unique molecular identifiers. TCRdb reprocessed the PCR reads via MiXCR and lists one record per CDR3 protein. The sample consists of about 500,000 distinct CDR3 sequences, about 33% of them appearing once. This sequence originates from a human donor who donated a stem cell graft to a child with aplastic anemia. The sample here was PBMCs from the stem cell graft donor, taken from the stem cell graft.

CDR3 nucleotide sequence: TGTGCCAGCAGCTCTCCGGCTACAATTGAAAAACTGTTTTTT. Translated, it gives CASSSPATIEKLFF. The rearrangement links TRBV5-5 to TRBJ1-4; D is undetermined. The CDR3 has 14 residues. CDR1 is SGHKS, CDR2 YYEKEE, per germline (reference sequence). The V and J ends lost 3 bases and 7 bases respectively, with 13 bases between them.